The 3 T cell receptor beta chains below come from one sample, sequenced in a study of blood T cell repertoires in COVID-19. Data came from immunoSEQ multiplex PCR; TCRdb stores just in-frame clones and leaves some out. In the table there are about 74,000 clones, more than 75% of which are singletons. Sample: peripheral blood. These receptor sequences come from a man aged 50 to 60 with acute or convalescent COVID-19.

The chain uses TRBV5-5 and TRBJ2-7; D ambiguous. This CDR3 has 14 amino acids. V gave up 3 bases and J gave up 3 bases, with 13 bases separating them. Germline CDR1 is SGHKS and CDR2 is YYEKEE (reference sequence). The CDR3 bases are TGTGCCAGCAGCTCCCGACACGGCCTCTACGAGCAGTACGTC. Translating it yields CASSSRHGLYEQYV.

Points on this clone: Its ends do not fully match the called genes, so a read error is possible. The chain links TRBV30 to TRBJ1-2; D is perhaps TRBD1 (5 bases). The CDR3 extends over 15 amino acids. The germline V gene encodes CDR1 GTSNPN and CDR2 SVGIG (reference sequence). The CDR3 nucleotides read TGTGCCTGGAGTGTTATTTGGGGCGCCAGGCTCACCTTTCCCTTC. Encoded protein: CAWSVIWGARLTFPF.

The chain employs TRBV5-4 and TRBJ2-1; 7 nucleotides align to TRBD1. With 2 bases clipped from V and 8 bases from J, the junction kept 7 bases outside the gene matches. Per germline, CDR1 SGHNT and CDR2 YYREEE (reference sequence). This CDR3 is built from 14 residues. The CDR3 DNA is TGTGCCAGCAGCTTAGGACAGGCTCGGTATGAGCAGTTCTTC. As protein: CASSLGQARYEQFF.